This T cell receptor beta chain was profiled in a study of blood T cell repertoires in COVID-19. V was pared by 1 base and J by 2 bases, with 12 bases between. The CDR3 has 15 amino acids. Looked up from germline, CDR1 is SGHAT and CDR2 is FQNNGV. Profiling relied on immunoSEQ multiplex PCR, and the TCRdb table lists in-frame clones only, not all of them. The sample has roughly 240,000 clones; approximately 88% are singletons. Sequenced material: PBMCs or T cells enriched from blood (not recorded which). The genes are TRBV11-2 and TRBJ2-7; maybe TRBD2 (5 bases). The clonotype was recovered from a middle-aged woman with acute COVID-19. The CDR3 sequence: CASSLGGYRTYEQYF. The CDR3 nucleotides are TGTGCCAGCAGCTTAGGAGGGTATAGGACCTACGAGCAGTACTTC.